The clone carrying this TCR beta chain was seen once. The data stem from a study of blood T cell repertoires in COVID-19. Across the study: Sources were T cells, B-cell-depleted T cells, or PBMCs; the material itself was cDNA or gDNA.

Original analysis: Amplification of reference gene primers provided the estimated nucleated cell counts. The assay was immunoSEQ multiplex PCR, and TCRdb's table has in-frame clones only and misses some. The V and J calls and the clone size are those of that table, but D and trimming were determined from the DNA. The sample lists about 170,000 clones, roughly 89% occurring once. This CDR3 is built from 12 residues. The germline gives CDR1 SGDLS, CDR2 YYNGEE. The ends were cut back, 3 bases at V and 10 bases at J, with 11 bases in the middle. The sequencing sample was made of peripheral blood. This receptor was taken from a man younger than 30 with active or convalescent COVID-19. The V and J genes are TRBV9 and TRBJ2-1; tentatively, D is TRBD1 (6 bases). The CDR3 sequence is CASSAPRGEQFF. In DNA, the CDR3 is TGTGCCAGCAGCGCGCCTAGGGGGGAGCAGTTCTTC.